A selection of T cell receptor beta chains follows, all from one sample in a study of immune evolution from preneoplasia to lung adenocarcinoma. Profiling relied on immunoSEQ multiplex PCR, and the TCRdb table lists in-frame clones only, not all of them. The sample consists of under 7,000 clones, about three quarters of them appearing once. Sequenced material: FFPE minimally invasive lung adenocarcinoma tissue. The source is a person between 55 and 80 years old with lung adenocarcinoma. CDR3s include the opening cysteine and the closing phenylalanine or tryptophan. Fields, in order: clone size, V gene, D gene, J gene, CDR3 DNA, CDR3 protein. D genes are given only for firm matches. Clone sizes are given selectively: once, few, many, or a class where the clone is expanded.

clone_size: .; v_call: TRBV15; d_call: TRBD1; j_call: TRBJ2-3; cdr3_nt: TGTGCCACCAGCAGAGCAGAGACAGGGTCGTATTTT; cdr3_aa: CATSRAETGSYF
clone_size: .; v_call: TRBV28; d_call: .; j_call: TRBJ1-2; cdr3_nt: TGTGCCAGCAGTCCGGGACACTATAACTATGGCTACACCTTC; cdr3_aa: CASSPGHYNYGYTF
clone_size: .; v_call: TRBV29-1; d_call: .; j_call: TRBJ1-2; cdr3_nt: TGCAGCGTTGCAGATTCTGGCTACACCTTC; cdr3_aa: CSVADSGYTF
clone_size: .; v_call: TRBV19; d_call: .; j_call: TRBJ2-1; cdr3_nt: TGTGCCAGTAGCCGTACCGGGACACCCTCCTACAATGAGCAGTTCTTC; cdr3_aa: CASSRTGTPSYNEQFF
clone_size: few; v_call: TRBV12-5; d_call: .; j_call: TRBJ2-7; cdr3_nt: TGTGCTAGCGCCGGGACGTCGTCCTTTCGCGAGCAGTACTTC; cdr3_aa: CASAGTSSFREQYF
clone_size: .; v_call: TRBV10-3; d_call: TRBD1; j_call: TRBJ2-7; cdr3_nt: TGTGCCATCAGGCGGACCGGGACAGGGCACTACGAGCAGTACTTC; cdr3_aa: CAIRRTGTGHYEQYF
clone_size: .; v_call: TRBV19; d_call: .; j_call: TRBJ1-1; cdr3_nt: TGTGCCAGTAGTATTCGCGGAATGAACACTGAAGCTTTCTTT; cdr3_aa: CASSIRGMNTEAFF
clone_size: .; v_call: TRBV4-3; d_call: TRBD1; j_call: TRBJ1-4; cdr3_nt: TGCGCCAGCAGCCATCACGACAGGGGAGCGGGAAAACTGTTTTTT; cdr3_aa: CASSHHDRGAGKLFF
clone_size: .; v_call: TRBV20-1; d_call: .; j_call: TRBJ2-5; cdr3_nt: TGCAGTGCTCTACAGCAAGAGACCCAGTACTTC; cdr3_aa: CSALQQETQYF
clone_size: .; v_call: TRBV7-9; d_call: TRBD2; j_call: TRBJ2-7; cdr3_nt: TGTGCCAGCAGCTTAGGGGGACTAGTCGCGTCGTACGAGCAGTACTTC; cdr3_aa: CASSLGGLVASYEQYF
clone_size: .; v_call: TRBV28; d_call: .; j_call: TRBJ1-1; cdr3_nt: TGTGCCAGCAGTTTACCGGCAGGGGTCACTGAAGCTTTCTTT; cdr3_aa: CASSLPAGVTEAFF
clone_size: .; v_call: TRBV11-1; d_call: TRBD2; j_call: TRBJ2-1; cdr3_nt: TGTGCCAGCAGCTTAGCTCCGGGACTAGAATACAATGAGCAGTTCTTC; cdr3_aa: CASSLAPGLEYNEQFF
clone_size: once; v_call: TRBV5-1; d_call: .; j_call: TRBJ2-7; cdr3_nt: TGCGCCAGCAGCTTGGTGGGGGTCGCCTACGAGCAGTACTTC; cdr3_aa: CASSLVGVAYEQYF
clone_size: .; v_call: TRBV2; d_call: .; j_call: TRBJ1-1; cdr3_nt: TGTGCCAGCAGTGAGTCGGGGGCGAAGGACACTGAAGCTTTCTTT; cdr3_aa: CASSESGAKDTEAFF
clone_size: .; v_call: TRBV7-2; d_call: .; j_call: TRBJ2-1; cdr3_nt: TGTGCCAGCAGCCCCCAGCGCTTAAATGAGCAGTTCTTC; cdr3_aa: CASSPQRLNEQFF
clone_size: .; v_call: TRBV2; d_call: .; j_call: TRBJ1-1; cdr3_nt: TGTGCCAGCAGTGACCCGACAGGTGAAGCTTTCTTT; cdr3_aa: CASSDPTGEAFF
clone_size: .; v_call: TRBV4-1; d_call: .; j_call: TRBJ1-2; cdr3_nt: TGCGCCAGCAGCCAAGGGGCAGCATTTAACTATGGCTACACCTTC; cdr3_aa: CASSQGAAFNYGYTF
clone_size: .; v_call: TRBV5-5; d_call: .; j_call: TRBJ2-1; cdr3_nt: TGTGCCAGCAGCGCCGGGACGGCTGCGGATGAGCAGTTCTTC; cdr3_aa: CASSAGTAADEQFF